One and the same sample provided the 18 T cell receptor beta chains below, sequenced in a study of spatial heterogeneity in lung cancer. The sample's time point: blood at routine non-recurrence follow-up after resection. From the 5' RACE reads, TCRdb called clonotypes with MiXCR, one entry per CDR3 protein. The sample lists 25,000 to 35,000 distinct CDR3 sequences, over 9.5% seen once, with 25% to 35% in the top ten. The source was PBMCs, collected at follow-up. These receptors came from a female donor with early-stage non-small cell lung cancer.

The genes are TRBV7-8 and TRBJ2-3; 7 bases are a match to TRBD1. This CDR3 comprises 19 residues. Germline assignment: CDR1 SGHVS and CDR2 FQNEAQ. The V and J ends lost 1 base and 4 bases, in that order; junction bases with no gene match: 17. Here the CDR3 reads CASSLVIPTHRGGADTQYF. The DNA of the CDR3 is TGTGCCAGCAGCTTAGTTATTCCTACTCACAGGGGTGGGGCAGATACGCAGTATTTT.

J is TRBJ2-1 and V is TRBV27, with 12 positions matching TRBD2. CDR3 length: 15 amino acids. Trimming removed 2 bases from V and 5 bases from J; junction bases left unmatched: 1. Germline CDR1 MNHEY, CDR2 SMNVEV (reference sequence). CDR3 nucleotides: TGTGCCAGCAGTTTAAGACTAGCGGGGGACAATGAGCAGTTCTTC. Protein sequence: CASSLRLAGDNEQFF.

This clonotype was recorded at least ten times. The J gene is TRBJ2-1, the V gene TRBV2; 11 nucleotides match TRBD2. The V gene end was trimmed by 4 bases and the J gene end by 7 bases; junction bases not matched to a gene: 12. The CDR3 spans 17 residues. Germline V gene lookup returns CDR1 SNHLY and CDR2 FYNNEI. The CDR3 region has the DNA TGTGCCAGCAGTGCACTAGCGGGGGCAACTACTGGGAATGAGCAGTTCTTC. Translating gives CASSALAGATTGNEQFF.

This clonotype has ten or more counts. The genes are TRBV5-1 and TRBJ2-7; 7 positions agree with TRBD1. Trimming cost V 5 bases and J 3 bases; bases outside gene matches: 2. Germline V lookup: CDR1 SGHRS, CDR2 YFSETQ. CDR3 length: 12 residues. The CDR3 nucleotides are TGCGCCAGCAGGGGACAGAGCTACGAGCAGTACTTC. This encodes CASRGQSYEQYF.

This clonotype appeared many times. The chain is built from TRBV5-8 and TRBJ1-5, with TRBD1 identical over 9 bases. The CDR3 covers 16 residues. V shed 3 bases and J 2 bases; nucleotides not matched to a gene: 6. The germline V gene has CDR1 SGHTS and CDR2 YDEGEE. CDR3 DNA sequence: TGTGCCAGCAGCTCCCGGACAGGGGTAGGCAATCAGCCCCAGCATTTT. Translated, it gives CASSSRTGVGNQPQHF.

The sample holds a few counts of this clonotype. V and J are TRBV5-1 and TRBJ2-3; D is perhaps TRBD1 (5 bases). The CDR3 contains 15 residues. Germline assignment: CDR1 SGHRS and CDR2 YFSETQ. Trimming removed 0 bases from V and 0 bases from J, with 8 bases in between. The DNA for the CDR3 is TGCGCCAGCAGCTTGGAAGGGGATAGCACAGATACGCAGTATTTT. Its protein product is CASSLEGDSTDTQYF.

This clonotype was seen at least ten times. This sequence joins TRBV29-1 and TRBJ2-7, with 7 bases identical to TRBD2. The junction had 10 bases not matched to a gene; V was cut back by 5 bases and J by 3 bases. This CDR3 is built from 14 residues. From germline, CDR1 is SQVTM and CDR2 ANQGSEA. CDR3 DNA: TGCAGCGTTATTGTTAAGGCGGGAGACTACGAGCAGTACTTC. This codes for CSVIVKAGDYEQYF.

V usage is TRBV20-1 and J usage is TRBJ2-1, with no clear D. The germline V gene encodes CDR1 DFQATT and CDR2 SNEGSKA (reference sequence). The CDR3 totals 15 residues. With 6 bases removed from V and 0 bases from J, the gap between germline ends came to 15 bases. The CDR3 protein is CSAAHPLSSYNEQFF. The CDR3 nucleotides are TGCAGTGCCGCACACCCATTAAGCTCCTACAATGAGCAGTTCTTC.

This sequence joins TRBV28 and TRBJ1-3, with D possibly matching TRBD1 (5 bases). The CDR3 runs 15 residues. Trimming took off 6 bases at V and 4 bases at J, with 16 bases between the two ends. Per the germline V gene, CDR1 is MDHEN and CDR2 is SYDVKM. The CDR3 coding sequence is TGTGCCAGCAGCACCCCCCCAGGGTCCGGAAACACCATATATTTT. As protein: CASSTPPGSGNTIYF.

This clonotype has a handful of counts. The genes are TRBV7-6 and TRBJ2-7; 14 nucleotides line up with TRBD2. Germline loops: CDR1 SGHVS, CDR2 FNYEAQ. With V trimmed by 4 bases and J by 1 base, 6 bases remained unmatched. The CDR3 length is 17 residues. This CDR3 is CASSSGLAGAPSYEQYF. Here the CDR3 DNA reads TGTGCCAGCAGCTCGGGACTAGCGGGGGCCCCTTCCTACGAGCAGTACTTC.

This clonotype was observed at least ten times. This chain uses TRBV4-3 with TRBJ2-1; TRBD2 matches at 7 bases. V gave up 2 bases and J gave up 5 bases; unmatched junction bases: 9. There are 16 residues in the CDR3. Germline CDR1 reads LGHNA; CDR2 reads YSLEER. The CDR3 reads CASSQSVAGADNEQFF. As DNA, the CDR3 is TGCGCCAGCAGCCAAAGTGTGGCGGGAGCCGACAATGAGCAGTTCTTC.

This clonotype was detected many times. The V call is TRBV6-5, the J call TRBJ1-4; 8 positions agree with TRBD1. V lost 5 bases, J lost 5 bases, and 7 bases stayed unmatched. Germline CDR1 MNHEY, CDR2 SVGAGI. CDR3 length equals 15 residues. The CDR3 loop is CASSEYRGLNEKLFF. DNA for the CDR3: TGTGCCAGCAGTGAATACAGGGGGTTAAATGAAAAACTGTTTTTT.

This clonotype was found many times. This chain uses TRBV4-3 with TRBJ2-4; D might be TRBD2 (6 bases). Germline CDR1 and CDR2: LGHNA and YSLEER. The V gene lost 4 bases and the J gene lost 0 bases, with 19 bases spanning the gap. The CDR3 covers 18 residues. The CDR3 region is CASSLATSGYGAKNIQYF. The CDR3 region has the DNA TGCGCCAGCAGCCTAGCCACAAGCGGGTACGGAGCCAAAAACATTCAGTACTTC.

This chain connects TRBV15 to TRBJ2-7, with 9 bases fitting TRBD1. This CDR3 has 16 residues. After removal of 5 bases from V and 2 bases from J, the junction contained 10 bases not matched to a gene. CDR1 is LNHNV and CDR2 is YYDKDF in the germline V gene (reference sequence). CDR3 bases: TGTGCCACCAGCCCATCCGGGACAGGGAGGACCTACGAGCAGTACTTC. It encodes CATSPSGTGRTYEQYF.

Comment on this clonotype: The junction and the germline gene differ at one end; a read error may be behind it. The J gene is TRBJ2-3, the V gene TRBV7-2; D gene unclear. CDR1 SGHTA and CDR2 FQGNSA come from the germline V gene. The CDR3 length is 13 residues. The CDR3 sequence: CVSSLGGRDTQYF. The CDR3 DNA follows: TGTGTCAGCAGCTTAGGCGGACGGGATACGCAGTATTTT.

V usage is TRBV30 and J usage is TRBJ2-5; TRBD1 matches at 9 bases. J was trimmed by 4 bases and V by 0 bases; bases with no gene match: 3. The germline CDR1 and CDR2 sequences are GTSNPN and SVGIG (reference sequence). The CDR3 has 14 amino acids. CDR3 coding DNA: TGTGCCTGGAGTGTAGGGACAGGGATAGAGACCCAGTACTTC. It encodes CAWSVGTGIETQYF. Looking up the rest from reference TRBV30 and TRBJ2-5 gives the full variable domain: SQTIHQWPATLVQPVGSPLSLECTVEGTSNPNLYWYRQAAGRGLQLLFYSVGIGQISSEVPQNLSASRPQDRQFILSSKKLLLSDSGFYLCAWSVGTGIETQYFGPGTRLLVL.

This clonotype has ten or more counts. The chain's CDR3 is CASSLETAYEQYF. DNA for the CDR3: TGTGCCAGCAGTTTAGAGACAGCCTACGAGCAGTACTTC. V is TRBV28 and J is TRBJ2-7, with a tentative D call TRBD1 (5 bases). This CDR3 is built from 13 residues. Germline-derived CDR1 and CDR2 are MDHEN and SYDVKM. The V and J ends lost 2 bases and 2 bases respectively, with 7 bases between them.

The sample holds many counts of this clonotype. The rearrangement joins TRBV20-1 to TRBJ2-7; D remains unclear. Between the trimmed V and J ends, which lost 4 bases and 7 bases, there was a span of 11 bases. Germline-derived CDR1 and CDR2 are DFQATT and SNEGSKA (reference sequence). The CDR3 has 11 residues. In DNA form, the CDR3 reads TGCAGTGCTACCTCCCGACCGGAGCAGTACTTC. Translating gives CSATSRPEQYF.